The 5 T cell receptor beta chains below all came from one sample that was sequenced in a study of breast tumors, draining lymph nodes, adjacent tissues. TCRdb re-called the multiplex PCR reads through MiXCR, storing one row per CDR3 protein. The sample yields roughly 110,000 distinct CDR3 sequences, roughly 33% seen once. The lymph nodes were axillary draining lymph nodes from breast cancer patients. The sample taken for sequencing was axillary lymph node tissue. These receptors came from a female donor with breast cancer. Some clones in this sample may be carry-over from other donors' samples.

This clonotype was seen at least ten times. The rearrangement links TRBV20-1 to TRBJ2-5; the match to TRBD1 covers 9 bases. With V trimmed by 1 base and J by 10 bases, 13 bases remained unmatched. CDR3 length: 15 residues. Germline CDR1 is DFQATT and CDR2 is SNEGSKA (reference sequence). The CDR3 bases are TGCAGTGCTAGAGGGCCGGGACAGGGCCCAAAAGGCCAGTACTTC. Its protein product is CSARGPGQGPKGQYF.

This clonotype turned up a few times. A much larger clone is a single base away; this may be a read error. V and J are TRBV5-4 and TRBJ2-5; 8 bases are shared with TRBD2. This CDR3 has 16 amino acids. Looked up from germline, CDR1 is SGHNT and CDR2 is YYREEE (reference sequence). Losses at the gene ends were 4 bases for V and 5 bases for J; bases not matched to a gene: 13. CDR3: CASSGAGPAGVETQYF. The CDR3, as DNA: TGTGCCAGCAGCGGAGCGGGACCAGCGGGAGTGGAGACCCAGTACTTC.

The chain uses TRBV6-5 and TRBJ2-3; TRBD2 agrees at 14 bases. CDR1 and CDR2 from the germline V gene are MNHEY and SVGAGI. J lost 4 bases, V lost 5 bases, and 2 bases had no gene match. The CDR3 is 15 residues long. DNA of the CDR3: TGTGCCAGCAGTCCGACTAGCGGGGGGGCAGATACGCAGTATTTT. Its protein is CASSPTSGGADTQYF.

This clonotype was seen only a few times. The chain links TRBV4-2 to TRBJ2-3; D is uncertain. CDR3 length equals 14 residues. Between the trimmed V and J ends, which lost 0 bases and 0 bases, there was a span of 4 bases. CDR1 and CDR2 from the germline V gene are LGHNA and YNFKEQ. CDR3 DNA sequence: TGTGCCAGCAGCCAAGATGTGAGCACAGATACGCAGTATTTT. This encodes CASSQDVSTDTQYF.

This clonotype was observed at least ten times. The rearrangement uses TRBV2 and TRBJ2-1; D is uncertain. This CDR3 has 13 amino acids. V was trimmed by 4 bases and J by 2 bases, leaving 6 bases between them. Germline V lookup: CDR1 SNHLY, CDR2 FYNNEI. CDR3 protein: CASSAETYNEQFF. The CDR3 region has the DNA TGTGCCAGCAGTGCGGAGACCTACAATGAGCAGTTCTTC.